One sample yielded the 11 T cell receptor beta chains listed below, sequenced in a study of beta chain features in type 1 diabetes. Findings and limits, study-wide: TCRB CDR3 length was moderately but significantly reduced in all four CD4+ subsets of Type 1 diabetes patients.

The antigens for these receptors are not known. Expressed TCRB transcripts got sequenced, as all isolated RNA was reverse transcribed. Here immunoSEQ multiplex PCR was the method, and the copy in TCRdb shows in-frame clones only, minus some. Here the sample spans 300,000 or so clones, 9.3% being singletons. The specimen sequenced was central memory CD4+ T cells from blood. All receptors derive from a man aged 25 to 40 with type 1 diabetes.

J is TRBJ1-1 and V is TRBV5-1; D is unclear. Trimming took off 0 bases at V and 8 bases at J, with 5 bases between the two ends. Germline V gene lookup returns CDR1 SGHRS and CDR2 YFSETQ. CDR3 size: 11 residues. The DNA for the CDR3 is TGCGCCAGCAGCTTGGAAGGGGAAGCTTTCTTT. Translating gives CASSLEGEAFF. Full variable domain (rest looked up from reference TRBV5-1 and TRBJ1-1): KAGVTQTPRYLIKTRGQQVTLSCSPISGHRSVSWYQQTPGQGLQFLFEYFSETQRNKGNFPGRFSGRQFSNSRSEMNVSTLELGDSALYLCASSLEGEAFFGQGTRLTVV.

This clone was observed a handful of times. Here the CDR3 reads CASSLLDRVNGANVLTF. The CDR3, as DNA: TGCGCCAGCAGCTTGTTGGACAGGGTGAATGGGGCCAACGTCCTGACTTTC. The rearrangement joins TRBV5-1 to TRBJ2-6; 8 positions agree with TRBD1. CDR3 length equals 17 residues. In germline, CDR1 is SGHRS, CDR2 YFSETQ. Trimming took 1 base from V and 3 from J; bases not matched to a gene: 6.

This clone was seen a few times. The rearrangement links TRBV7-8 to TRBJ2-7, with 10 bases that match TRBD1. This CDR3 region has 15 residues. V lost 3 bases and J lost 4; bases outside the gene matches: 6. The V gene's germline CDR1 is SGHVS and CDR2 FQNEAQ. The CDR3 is CASSFGTGVGYEQYF. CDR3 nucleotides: TGTGCCAGCAGCTTTGGGACAGGGGTAGGGTACGAGCAGTACTTC.

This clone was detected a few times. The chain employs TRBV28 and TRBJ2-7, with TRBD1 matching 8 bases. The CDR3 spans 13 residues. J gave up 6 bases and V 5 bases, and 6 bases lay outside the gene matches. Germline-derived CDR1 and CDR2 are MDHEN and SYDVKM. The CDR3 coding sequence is TGTGCCAGCAGTCGCACAGGGGGGCTCGAGCAGTACTTC. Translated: CASSRTGGLEQYF.

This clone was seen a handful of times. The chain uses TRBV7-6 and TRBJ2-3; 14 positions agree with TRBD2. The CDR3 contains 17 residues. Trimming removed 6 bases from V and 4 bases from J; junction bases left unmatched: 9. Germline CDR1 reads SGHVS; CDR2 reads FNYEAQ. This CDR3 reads CASSSLGLAGDADTQYF. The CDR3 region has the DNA TGTGCCAGCAGTTCATTGGGACTAGCGGGGGACGCAGATACGCAGTATTTT.

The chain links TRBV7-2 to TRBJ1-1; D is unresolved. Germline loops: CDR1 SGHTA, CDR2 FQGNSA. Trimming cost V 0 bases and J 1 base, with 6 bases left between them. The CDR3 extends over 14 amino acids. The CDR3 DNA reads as TGTGCCAGCAGCTTAGCCAACAGGAACACTGAAGCTTTCTTT. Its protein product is CASSLANRNTEAFF.

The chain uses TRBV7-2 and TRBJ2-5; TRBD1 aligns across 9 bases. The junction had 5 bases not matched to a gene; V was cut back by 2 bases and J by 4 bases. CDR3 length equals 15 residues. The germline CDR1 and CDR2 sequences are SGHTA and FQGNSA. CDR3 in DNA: TGTGCCAGCAGCTTAAACAGGGGGCAAGGAGAGACCCAGTACTTC. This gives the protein CASSLNRGQGETQYF.

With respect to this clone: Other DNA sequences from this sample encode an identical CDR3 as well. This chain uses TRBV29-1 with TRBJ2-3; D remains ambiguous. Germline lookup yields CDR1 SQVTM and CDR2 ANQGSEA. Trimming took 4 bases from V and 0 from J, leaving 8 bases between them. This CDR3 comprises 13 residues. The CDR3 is CSVAGSSTDTQYF. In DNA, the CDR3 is TGCAGCGTTGCAGGATCTAGCACAGATACGCAGTATTTT.

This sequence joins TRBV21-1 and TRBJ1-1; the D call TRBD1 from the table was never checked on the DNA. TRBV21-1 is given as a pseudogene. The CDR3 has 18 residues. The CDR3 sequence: CASSKALSGQGMNTEAFF. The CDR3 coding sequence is TGTGCCAGCAGCAAAGCGCTTTCCGGACAGGGTATGAACACTGAAGCTTTCTTT.

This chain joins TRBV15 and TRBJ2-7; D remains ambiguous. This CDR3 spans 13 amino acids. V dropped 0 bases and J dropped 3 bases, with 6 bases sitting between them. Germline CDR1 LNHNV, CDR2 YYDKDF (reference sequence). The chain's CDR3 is CATSRDSVYEQYF. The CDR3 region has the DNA TGTGCCACCAGCAGAGATTCCGTCTACGAGCAGTACTTC.

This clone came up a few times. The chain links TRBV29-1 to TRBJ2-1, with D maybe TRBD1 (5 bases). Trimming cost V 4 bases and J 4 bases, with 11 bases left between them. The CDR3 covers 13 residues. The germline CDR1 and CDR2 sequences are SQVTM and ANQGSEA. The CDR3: CSVGSGLYNEQFF. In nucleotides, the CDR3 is TGCAGCGTTGGGTCAGGGCTATACAATGAGCAGTTCTTC.